The next 16 T cell receptor beta chains were all read from a single sample in a study of blood T cell repertoires in COVID-19. The assay was immunoSEQ multiplex PCR, and TCRdb's table has in-frame clones only and misses some. The sample includes about 80,000 clones, around 88% of them seen just once. The sample taken for sequencing was peripheral blood. The source of these receptors is a woman over 75 with acute or convalescent COVID-19.

The gene calls are TRBV2 and TRBJ2-1; 11 nucleotides match TRBD2. There are 15 residues in the CDR3. V trimming: 6 bases; J trimming: 9 bases; junction bases outside the gene matches: 10. Germline V lookup: CDR1 SNHLY, CDR2 FYNNEI. The DNA of the CDR3 is TGTGCCAGCAGATCCCCTAGCGGGAGGAGGGGTGAGCAGTTCTTC. The encoded protein is CASRSPSGRRGEQFF.

The gene calls are TRBV29-1 and TRBJ2-3, with 7 bases lining up with TRBD1. This CDR3 spans 17 amino acids. Germline CDR1 is SQVTM and CDR2 is ANQGSEA. The J segment lost 2 bases and the V segment lost 4 bases, leaving 15 bases of the junction unmatched. The CDR3 loop is CSVAATKGQDITDTQYF. CDR3 nucleotides: TGCAGCGTTGCCGCCACGAAAGGACAGGACATCACAGATACGCAGTATTTT.

The chain is built from TRBV10-1 and TRBJ2-7; TRBD2 aligns across 10 bases. In germline, CDR1 is WNHNN, CDR2 SYGVQD (reference sequence). J lost 6 bases, V lost 2 bases, and 10 bases had no gene match. This CDR3 spans 16 amino acids. The CDR3 sequence is CASSEVQLAGYGEQYF. The CDR3 bases are TGCGCCAGCAGTGAGGTCCAACTAGCGGGATATGGCGAGCAGTACTTC.

The chain couples TRBV19 to TRBJ2-5, with a tentative D call TRBD1 (7 bases). This CDR3 comprises 15 residues. Germline CDR1 is LNHDA and CDR2 is SQIVND (reference sequence). Trimming cost V 4 bases and J 2 bases, with 14 bases left between them. DNA for the CDR3: TGTGCCAGTAGTACGTCGACAGGGACTCAAGAGACCCAGTACTTC. Protein: CASSTSTGTQETQYF.

The CDR3 reads CASNVGAGGPSETQYF. CDR3 in DNA: TGTGCCAGCAACGTGGGGGCGGGGGGGCCGTCCGAGACCCAGTACTTC. This chain uses TRBV27 with TRBJ2-5, with 9 bases aligning to TRBD2. Trimming removed 7 bases from V and 5 bases from J; junction bases left unmatched: 14. The CDR3 is made up of 16 amino acids. Per germline, CDR1 MNHEY and CDR2 SMNVEV (reference sequence).

The V call is TRBV19, the J call TRBJ2-7; D ambiguous. Trimming cost V 3 bases and J 1 base, with 7 bases left between them. CDR3 length: 13 residues. Germline V gene sequence: CDR1 LNHDA, CDR2 SQIVND (reference sequence). The CDR3 nucleotides read TGTGCCAGTAGTATGCAGGTTTCCTACGAGCAGTACTTC. It specifies CASSMQVSYEQYF. Supplemented by reference TRBV19 and TRBJ2-7, the full variable domain reads DGGITQSPKYLFRKEGQNVTLSCEQNLNHDAMYWYRQDPGQGLRLIYYSQIVNDFQKGDIAEGYSVSREKKESFPLTVTSAQKNPTAFYLCASSMQVSYEQYFGPGTRLTVT.

The chain is built from TRBV29-1 and TRBJ1-2, with D possibly TRBD1 on 6 matching bases. V was pared by 7 bases and J by 0 bases, with 9 bases between. Germline loops: CDR1 SQVTM, CDR2 ANQGSEA. The CDR3 runs 12 residues. The CDR3 reads CSDGDTNYGYTF. CDR3 sequence (DNA): TGCAGCGACGGGGACACTAACTATGGCTACACCTTC. Full variable domain (missing parts from reference TRBV29-1 and TRBJ1-2): SAVISQKPSRDICQRGTSLTIQCQVDSQVTMMFWYRQQPGQSLTLIATANQGSEATYESGFVIDKFPISRPNLTFSTLTVSNMSPEDSSIYLCSDGDTNYGYTFGSGTRLTVV.

The rearrangement joins TRBV6-5 to TRBJ1-5; 7 bases match TRBD1. The J segment lost 2 bases and the V segment lost 5 bases, leaving 6 bases of the junction unmatched. The V gene's germline CDR1 is MNHEY and CDR2 SVGAGI. This CDR3 comprises 15 residues. The CDR3 region is CASSRGGLGNQPQHF. Here the CDR3 DNA reads TGTGCCAGCAGTAGAGGGGGCCTAGGCAATCAGCCCCAGCATTTT.

The chain is built from TRBV7-2 and TRBJ1-2; 10 bases are shared with TRBD1. CDR1 SGHTA and CDR2 FQGNSA come from the germline V gene. This CDR3 is 16 amino acids long. The junction had 9 bases not matched to a gene; V was cut back by 4 bases and J by 4 bases. This CDR3 is CASSSPGQGIGYGYTF. As DNA, the CDR3 is TGTGCCAGCAGCTCCCCGGGACAGGGGATAGGCTATGGCTACACCTTC.

The rearrangement uses TRBV5-1 and TRBJ1-3; D might be TRBD1 (5 bases). Germline lookup yields CDR1 SGHRS and CDR2 YFSETQ. The CDR3 covers 15 residues. V lost 6 bases to trimming and J lost 0 bases, with 13 bases between them. The CDR3 region has the DNA TGCGCCAGCACCCCGGGGGGGGTCTCTGGAAACACCATATATTTT. Translated: CASTPGGVSGNTIYF. The entire variable domain, with the rest obtained from reference TRBV5-1 and TRBJ1-3, is as follows: KAGVTQTPRYLIKTRGQQVTLSCSPISGHRSVSWYQQTPGQGLQFLFEYFSETQRNKGNFPGRFSGRQFSNSRSEMNVSTLELGDSALYLCASTPGGVSGNTIYFGEGSWLTVV.

The V gene is TRBV10-3, the J gene TRBJ2-7; 12 bases fit TRBD2. Germline V gives CDR1 ENHRY, CDR2 SYGVKD. CDR3 size: 14 residues. J lost 7 bases, V lost 6 bases, and 7 bases had no gene match. The CDR3 region is CAIRLAGGRGEQYF. The DNA of the CDR3 is TGTGCCATCAGACTAGCGGGAGGCCGAGGGGAGCAGTACTTC.

This chain uses TRBV11-1 with TRBJ1-1; possibly TRBD1 for D (5 bases). The V end was cut by 5 bases, the J end by 1 base, with 8 bases between. Germline V lookup: CDR1 SGHAT, CDR2 FQDESV (reference sequence). This CDR3 is 13 amino acids long. The CDR3 DNA sequence: TGTGCCAGCAGCAGGGGCGCGAACACTGAAGCTTTCTTT. Amino acids: CASSRGANTEAFF.

The rearrangement joins TRBV7-2 to TRBJ2-1; D not certain. The V gene's germline CDR1 is SGHTA and CDR2 FQGNSA. Trimming left V 1 base short and J 15 bases short, with 13 bases between. The CDR3 contains 12 residues. CDR3 sequence reads: CASSLDRRILFF. CDR3 in DNA: TGTGCCAGCAGCTTAGATCGGCGGATTTTGTTCTTC.

This chain uses TRBV3-1 (or the pseudogene TRBV3-2) with TRBJ1-1; D gene unclear. From germline, CDR1 is LGHDT and CDR2 YNNKEL (reference sequence). This CDR3 contains 16 residues. The V gene lost 2 bases and the J gene lost 0 bases, with 13 bases spanning the gap. The CDR3 here is CASSQSSHSLNTEAFF. The CDR3 region has the DNA TGTGCCAGCAGCCAAAGCAGCCACAGCTTGAACACTGAAGCTTTCTTT.

The rearrangement links TRBV4-1 to TRBJ1-2, with 9 positions matching TRBD1. Germline CDR1 MGHRA, CDR2 YSYEKL. CDR3 length: 16 amino acids. V lost 2 bases to trimming and J lost 8 bases; unmatched junction nucleotides: 12. The DNA of the CDR3 is TGCGCCAGCAGCCAACCGGGGACAGGGTTGAGTGGCGGCTACACCTTC. Encoded protein: CASSQPGTGLSGGYTF.

V is TRBV2 and J is TRBJ2-1, with a weak D call TRBD1 (6 bases). The V and J ends lost 2 bases and 6 bases respectively, with 11 bases between them. The germline CDR1 and CDR2 sequences are SNHLY and FYNNEI. CDR3 size: 14 residues. CDR3: CASSEYREPNEQFF. The CDR3 DNA reads TGTGCCAGCAGTGAATACAGGGAACCCAATGAGCAGTTCTTC.